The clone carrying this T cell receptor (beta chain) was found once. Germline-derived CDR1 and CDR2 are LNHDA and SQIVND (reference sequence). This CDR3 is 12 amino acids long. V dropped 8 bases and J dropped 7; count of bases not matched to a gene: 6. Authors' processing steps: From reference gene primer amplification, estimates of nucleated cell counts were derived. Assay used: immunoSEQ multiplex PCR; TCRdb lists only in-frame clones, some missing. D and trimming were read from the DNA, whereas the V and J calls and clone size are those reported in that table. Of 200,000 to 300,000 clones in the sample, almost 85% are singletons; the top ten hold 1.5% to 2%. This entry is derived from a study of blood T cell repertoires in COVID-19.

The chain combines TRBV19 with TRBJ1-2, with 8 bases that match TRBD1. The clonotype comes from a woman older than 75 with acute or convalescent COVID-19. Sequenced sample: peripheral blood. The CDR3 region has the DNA TGTGCCAGTTCGGACAGGGTCCTTGGCTACACCTTC. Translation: CASSDRVLGYTF.